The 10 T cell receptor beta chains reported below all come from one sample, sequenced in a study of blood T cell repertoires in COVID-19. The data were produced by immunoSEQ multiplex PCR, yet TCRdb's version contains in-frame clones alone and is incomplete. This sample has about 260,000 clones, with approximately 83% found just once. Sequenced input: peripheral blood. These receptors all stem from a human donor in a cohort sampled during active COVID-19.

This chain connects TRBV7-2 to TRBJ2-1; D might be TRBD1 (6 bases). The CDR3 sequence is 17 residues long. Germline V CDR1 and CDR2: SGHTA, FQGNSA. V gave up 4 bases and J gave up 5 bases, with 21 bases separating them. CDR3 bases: TGTGCCAGCAGCTCCCCGGGGTGGGGACACGCTAACAATGAGCAGTTCTTC. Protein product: CASSSPGWGHANNEQFF. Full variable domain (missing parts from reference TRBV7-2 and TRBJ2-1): GAGVSQSPSNKVTEKGKDVELRCDPISGHTALYWYRQSLGQGLEFLIYFQGNSAPDKSGLPSDRFSAERTGGSVSTLTIQRTQQEDSAVYLCASSSPGWGHANNEQFFGPGTRLTVL.

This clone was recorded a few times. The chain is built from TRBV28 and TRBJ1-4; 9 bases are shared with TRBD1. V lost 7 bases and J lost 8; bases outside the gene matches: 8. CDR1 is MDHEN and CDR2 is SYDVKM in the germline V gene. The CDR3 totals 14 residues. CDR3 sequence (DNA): TGTGCCAGCACCAAGGACAGGGGAGGAGAAAAACTGTTTTTT. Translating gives CASTKDRGGEKLFF. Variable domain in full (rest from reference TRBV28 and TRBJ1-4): DVKVTQSSRYLVKRTGEKVFLECVQDMDHENMFWYRQDPGLGLRLIYFSYDVKMKEKGDIPEGYSVSREKKERFSLILESASTNQTSMYLCASTKDRGGEKLFFGSGTQLSVL.

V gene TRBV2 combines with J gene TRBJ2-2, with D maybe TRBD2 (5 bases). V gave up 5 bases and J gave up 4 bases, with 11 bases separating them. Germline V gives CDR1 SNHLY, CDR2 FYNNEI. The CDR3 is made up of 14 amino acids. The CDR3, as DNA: TGTGCCAGCAGTAGGGTGAGCGGCACCGGGGAGCTGTTTTTT. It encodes CASSRVSGTGELFF.

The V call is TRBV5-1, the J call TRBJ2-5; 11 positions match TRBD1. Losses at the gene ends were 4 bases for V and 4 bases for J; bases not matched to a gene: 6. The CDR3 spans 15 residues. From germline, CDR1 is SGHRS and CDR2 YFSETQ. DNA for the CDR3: TGCGCCAGCAGCCTGGGACAGGGGGATCGAGAGACCCAGTACTTC. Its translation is CASSLGQGDRETQYF.

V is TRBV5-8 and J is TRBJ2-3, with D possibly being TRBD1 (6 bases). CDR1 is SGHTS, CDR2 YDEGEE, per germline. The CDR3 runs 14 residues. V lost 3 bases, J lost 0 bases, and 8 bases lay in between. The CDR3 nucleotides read TGTGCCAGCAGCTCTGGACAGAGCACAGATACGCAGTATTTT. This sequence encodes CASSSGQSTDTQYF.

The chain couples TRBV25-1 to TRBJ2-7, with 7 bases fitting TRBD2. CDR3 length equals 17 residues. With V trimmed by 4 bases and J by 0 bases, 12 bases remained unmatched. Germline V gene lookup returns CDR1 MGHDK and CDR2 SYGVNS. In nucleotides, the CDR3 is TGTGCCAGCAGTGGTACCTCACTAGCGATCAGCTCCTACGAGCAGTACTTC. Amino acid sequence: CASSGTSLAISSYEQYF.

CDR3 sequence: CASTPQPVSPLHF. The CDR3 coding sequence is TGTGCCAGCACTCCCCAACCAGTTTCACCCCTCCACTTT. The chain recombines TRBV28 with TRBJ1-6; D is unclear. The V end lost 7 bases, the J end lost 9 bases, and 13 bases lay between the germline ends. The CDR3 is made up of 13 amino acids. Germline CDR1 and CDR2: MDHEN and SYDVKM.

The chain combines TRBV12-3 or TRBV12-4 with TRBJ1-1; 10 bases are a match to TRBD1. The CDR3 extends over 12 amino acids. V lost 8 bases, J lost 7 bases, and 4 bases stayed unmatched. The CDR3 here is CASGRDRGEAFF. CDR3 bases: TGTGCCAGCGGCCGGGACAGGGGTGAAGCTTTCTTT.

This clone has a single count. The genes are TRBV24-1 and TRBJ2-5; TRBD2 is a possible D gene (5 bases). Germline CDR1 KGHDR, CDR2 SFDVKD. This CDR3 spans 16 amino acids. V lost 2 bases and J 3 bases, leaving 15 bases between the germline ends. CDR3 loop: CATSDYNGVGEETQYF. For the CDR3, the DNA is TGTGCCACCAGTGATTACAACGGGGTTGGGGAAGAGACCCAGTACTTC.

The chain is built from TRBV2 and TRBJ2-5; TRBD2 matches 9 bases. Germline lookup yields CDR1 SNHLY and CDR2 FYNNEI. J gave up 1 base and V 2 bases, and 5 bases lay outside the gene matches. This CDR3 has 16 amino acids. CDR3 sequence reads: CASSEIAGVGQETQYF. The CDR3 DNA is TGTGCCAGCAGTGAAATAGCGGGAGTGGGCCAAGAGACCCAGTACTTC.